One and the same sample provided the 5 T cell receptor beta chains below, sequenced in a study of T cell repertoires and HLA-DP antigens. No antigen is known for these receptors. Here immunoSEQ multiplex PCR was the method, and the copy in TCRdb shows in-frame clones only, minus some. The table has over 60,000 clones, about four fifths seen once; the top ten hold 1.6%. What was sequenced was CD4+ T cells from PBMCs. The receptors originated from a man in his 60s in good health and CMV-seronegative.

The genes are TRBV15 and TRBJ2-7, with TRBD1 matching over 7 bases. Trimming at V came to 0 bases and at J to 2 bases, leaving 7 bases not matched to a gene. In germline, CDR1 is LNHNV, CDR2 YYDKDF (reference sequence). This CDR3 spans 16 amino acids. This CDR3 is CATSREGTGQTYEQYF. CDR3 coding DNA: TGTGCCACCAGCAGAGAGGGGACGGGACAGACCTACGAGCAGTACTTC. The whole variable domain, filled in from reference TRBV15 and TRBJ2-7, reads DAMVIQNPRYQVTQFGKPVTLSCSQTLNHNVMYWYQQKSSQAPKLLFHYYDKDFNNEADTPDNFQSRRPNTSFCFLDIRSPGLGDTAMYLCATSREGTGQTYEQYFGPGTRLTVT.

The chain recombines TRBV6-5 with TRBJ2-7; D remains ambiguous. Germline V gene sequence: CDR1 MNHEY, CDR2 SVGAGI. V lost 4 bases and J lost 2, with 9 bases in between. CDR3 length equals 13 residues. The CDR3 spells CASSSPLTYEQYF. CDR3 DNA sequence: TGTGCCAGCAGTTCCCCATTAACCTACGAGCAGTACTTC.

This CDR3 reads CASRYLQGISYNSPLHF. The CDR3 region has the DNA TGTGCCAGCAGGTATCTACAGGGGATCTCCTATAATTCACCCCTCCACTTT. V is TRBV2 and J is TRBJ1-6; 7 bases match TRBD1. Per the germline V gene, CDR1 is SNHLY and CDR2 is FYNNEI. The V segment lost 6 bases and the J segment 0 bases; nucleotides outside the gene matches: 8. The CDR3 covers 17 residues.

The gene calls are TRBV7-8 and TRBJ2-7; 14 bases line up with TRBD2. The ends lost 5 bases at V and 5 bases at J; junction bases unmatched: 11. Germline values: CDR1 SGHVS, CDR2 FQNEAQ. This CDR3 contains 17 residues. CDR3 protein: CASSGRSGLAGADEQYV. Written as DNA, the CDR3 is TGTGCCAGCAGCGGTCGCTCGGGACTAGCGGGAGCGGACGAGCAGTACGTC.

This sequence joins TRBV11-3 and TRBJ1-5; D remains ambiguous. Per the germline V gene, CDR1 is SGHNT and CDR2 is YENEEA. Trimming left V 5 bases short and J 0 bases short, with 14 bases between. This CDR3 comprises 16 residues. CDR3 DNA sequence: TGTGCCAGCAGCCCACGGGCGTTAATTAGCAATCAGCCCCAGCATTTT. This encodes CASSPRALISNQPQHF. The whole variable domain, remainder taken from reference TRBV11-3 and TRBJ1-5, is EAGVVQSPRYKIIEKKQPVAFWCNPISGHNTLYWYLQNLGQGPELLIRYENEEAVDDSQLPKDRFSAERLKGVDSTLKIQPAELGDSAVYLCASSPRALISNQPQHFGDGTRLSIL.